A single sample gave rise to the 25 T cell receptor beta chains below, sequenced in a study of cytomegalovirus exposure and HLA in healthy donors. It was with 60 Vbeta and 13 Jbeta primers that the PCR ran. Produced via immunoSEQ multiplex PCR; TCRdb's table is partial and in-frame only. The data contain roughly 130,000 clones, about three quarters of them singletons. The sequenced material came from PBMCs. All receptors come from a man in his forties or fifties in good health and CMV-seronegative.

The chain has TRBV28 and TRBJ2-3; possible D gene TRBD1, 6 bases. V was pared by 3 bases and J by 2 bases, with 12 bases between. Per germline, CDR1 MDHEN and CDR2 SYDVKM. The CDR3 loop spans 15 amino acids. The CDR3 reads CASSLLRGSTDTQYF. The CDR3 DNA sequence: TGTGCCAGCAGTTTGCTCAGGGGTTCCACAGATACGCAGTATTTT.

This chain uses TRBV5-1 with TRBJ1-4; D gene unclear. Germline-derived CDR1 and CDR2 are SGHRS and YFSETQ. The CDR3 has 15 amino acids. V shed 4 bases and J shed 3 bases, with 13 bases lying between them. The CDR3 coding sequence is TGCGCCAGCAGCCCCCACGGAGGTCCTAATGAAAAACTGTTTTTT. Encoded protein: CASSPHGGPNEKLFF.

The gene calls are TRBV27 and TRBJ2-7; 10 bases are shared with TRBD2. The germline V gene encodes CDR1 MNHEY and CDR2 SMNVEV (reference sequence). The trim removed 4 bases at V and 1 base at J, leaving 10 bases unmatched. This CDR3 is 17 amino acids long. The CDR3 sequence: CASSSGITSGVSYEQYF. The CDR3 nucleotides are TGTGCCAGCAGTTCCGGAATCACTAGCGGGGTTTCCTACGAGCAGTACTTC.

This chain connects TRBV28 to TRBJ1-5; 10 nucleotides agree with TRBD1. After removal of 6 bases from V and 4 bases from J, the junction contained 9 bases not matched to a gene. This CDR3 contains 16 residues. CDR1 and CDR2 from the germline V gene are MDHEN and SYDVKM. Written as DNA, the CDR3 is TGTGCCAGCAGCCCCCGGGACAGGGGCCCTAATCAGCCCCAGCATTTT. Translation gives CASSPRDRGPNQPQHF.

The chain combines TRBV5-4 with TRBJ2-5; TRBD2 is a possible D gene (5 bases). Judging by the DNA end, TRBJ2-7 fits better; the J call may be wrong. CDR3 length: 15 residues. Germline V lookup: CDR1 SGHNT, CDR2 YYREEE (reference sequence). CDR3: CASSASSLLTYEQYF. The CDR3 coding sequence is TGTGCCAGCAGCGCCTCTAGCCTCCTTACCTACGAGCAGTACTTC.

The V and J genes are TRBV28 and TRBJ2-3, with D maybe TRBD2 (5 bases). V was cut by 6 bases and J by 8 bases, with 21 bases left in between. This CDR3 region has 15 residues. Germline CDR1 is MDHEN and CDR2 is SYDVKM. CDR3 protein: CASSSSGSKVTTQYF. CDR3 bases: TGTGCCAGCAGCTCGTCGGGGTCCAAGGTGACTACGCAGTATTTT. Variable domain in full (rest from reference TRBV28 and TRBJ2-3): DVKVTQSSRYLVKRTGEKVFLECVQDMDHENMFWYRQDPGLGLRLIYFSYDVKMKEKGDIPEGYSVSREKKERFSLILESASTNQTSMYLCASSSSGSKVTTQYFGPGTRLTVL.

The rearrangement joins TRBV18 to TRBJ1-2, with 10 positions matching TRBD1. CDR1 and CDR2 from the germline V gene are KGHSH and LQKENI. The CDR3 is 14 amino acids. The V gene end was trimmed by 4 bases and the J gene end by 5 bases; junction bases not matched to a gene: 4. The CDR3 reads CASSQGQGPYGYTF. The CDR3 DNA reads TGTGCCAGCTCACAGGGACAGGGGCCTTATGGCTACACCTTC. Full variable domain (rest looked up from reference TRBV18 and TRBJ1-2): NAGVMQNPRHLVRRRGQEARLRCSPMKGHSHVYWYRQLPEEGLKFMVYLQKENIIDESGMPKERFSAEFPKEGPSILRIQQVVRGDSAAYFCASSQGQGPYGYTFGSGTRLTVV.

The rearrangement links TRBV5-1 to TRBJ2-7; 8 bases match TRBD1. The length of the CDR3 is 14 residues. The germline CDR1 and CDR2 sequences are SGHRS and YFSETQ. V dropped 3 bases and J dropped 5; count of bases not matched to a gene: 7. CDR3 protein: CASSWTGPADEQYF. The CDR3 DNA is TGCGCCAGCAGCTGGACAGGGCCGGCCGACGAGCAGTACTTC.

This sequence joins TRBV7-9 and TRBJ2-5; D ambiguous. The J call may be incorrect, as the DNA end agrees better with TRBJ2-7. Germline V CDR1 and CDR2: SEHNR, FQNEAQ (reference sequence). This CDR3 contains 13 residues. The DNA of the CDR3 is TGTGCCAGCAGTACAGCTAGCTCCTACGAGCAGTACTTC. Translated, it gives CASSTASSYEQYF.

The V call is TRBV15, the J call TRBJ2-1; TRBD1 is a possible D gene (6 bases). Trimming removed 3 bases from V and 4 bases from J, with 16 bases in between. The germline V gene encodes CDR1 LNHNV and CDR2 YYDKDF (reference sequence). The CDR3 loop spans 16 amino acids. DNA of the CDR3: TGTGCCACCAGCAGGGACAGCCACCCTTTGTACAATGAGCAGTTCTTC. It encodes CATSRDSHPLYNEQFF.

This clone was seen a handful of times. An end of the junction differs from the germline gene, which may be a read error. The rearrangement joins TRBV7-9 to TRBJ1-2, with TRBD1 matching 7 bases. The CDR3 totals 15 residues. CDR1 SEHNR and CDR2 FQNEAQ come from the germline V gene (reference sequence). The CDR3 loop reads CSSSQPGTASYGYTF. CDR3 nucleotides: TGTTCCAGCAGCCAGCCCGGGACAGCGAGCTATGGCTACACCTTC.

The V gene is TRBV5-1, the J gene TRBJ2-2; 13 bases match TRBD2. The CDR3 contains 20 residues. Germline V gene data show CDR1 as SGHRS and CDR2 as YFSETQ. V dropped 7 bases and J dropped 8; count of bases not matched to a gene: 23. The CDR3 sequence: CASGVGAPGLAGPSRGELFF. The CDR3 DNA is TGCGCCAGCGGTGTGGGTGCCCCGGGACTAGCGGGGCCCTCCAGGGGGGAGCTGTTTTTT.

The chain joins TRBV6-1 to TRBJ1-2; the match to TRBD1 covers 10 bases. This CDR3 has 15 amino acids. Trimming at V came to 4 bases and at J to 4 bases, leaving 6 bases not matched to a gene. Germline values: CDR1 MNHNS, CDR2 SASEGT. The CDR3: CASSVGTGDGYGYTF. The CDR3, as DNA: TGTGCCAGCAGTGTAGGGACAGGGGACGGCTATGGCTACACCTTC.

The chain has TRBV18 and TRBJ2-2; possible D gene TRBD1, 5 bases. Germline V gene sequence: CDR1 KGHSH, CDR2 LQKENI. CDR3 length: 14 residues. Trimming removed 2 bases at V and 5 bases at J, with 9 bases between. CDR3 loop: CASSPRQRTGELFF. CDR3 nucleotide sequence: TGTGCCAGCTCACCAAGACAGAGGACCGGGGAGCTGTTTTTT.

The chain uses TRBV28 and TRBJ1-5; 8 bases are shared with TRBD1. CDR3 size: 18 residues. V shed 6 bases and J 2 bases; nucleotides not matched to a gene: 15. Germline CDR1 MDHEN, CDR2 SYDVKM. Here the CDR3 DNA reads TGTGCCAGCAGCACGGTCCGGACAGGGTCCTGGGGCAATCAGCCCCAGCATTTT. This codes for CASSTVRTGSWGNQPQHF.

In this sample, this clone turned up once. V gene TRBV28 combines with J gene TRBJ2-7; 9 positions agree with TRBD1. V shed 5 bases and J 7 bases; nucleotides not matched to a gene: 12. Germline lookup yields CDR1 MDHEN and CDR2 SYDVKM. There are 15 residues in the CDR3. The DNA for the CDR3 is TGTGCCAGCAGTGCCCCGGGACAGGGTTTGAAAGAGCAGTACTTC. This sequence encodes CASSAPGQGLKEQYF.

This clone was seen a few times. The CDR3 coding sequence is TGTGCCAGTAGTACTACAGGGGGAGTCGATGAGGGGCAGTACTTC. As protein: CASSTTGGVDEGQYF. The chain joins TRBV19 to TRBJ2-7; TRBD1 aligns across 8 bases. The CDR3 length is 15 residues. Germline V gene sequence: CDR1 LNHDA, CDR2 SQIVND (reference sequence). Trimming at V came to 4 bases and at J to 9 bases, leaving 14 bases not matched to a gene.

The rearrangement uses TRBV25-1 and TRBJ1-1; the D gene is possibly TRBD1 (6 bases). V lost 6 bases to trimming and J lost 0 bases, with 11 bases between them. Germline CDR1 reads MGHDK; CDR2 reads SYGVNS. The length of the CDR3 is 14 residues. CDR3 sequence reads: CASSPHRVNTEAFF. The CDR3 nucleotides are TGTGCCAGCAGCCCGCACAGGGTGAACACTGAAGCTTTCTTT.

J is TRBJ2-5 and V is TRBV7-2; a weak D match, TRBD1 (5 bases). Trimming removed 5 bases from V and 12 bases from J, with 19 bases in between. The CDR3 runs 13 residues. Germline CDR1 SGHTA, CDR2 FQGNSA. The CDR3 DNA is TGTGCCAGCAGCCCCTCCTCAGGGCTAGGGGAGTACTTC. Translation: CASSPSSGLGEYF. Full variable domain (missing parts from reference TRBV7-2 and TRBJ2-5): GAGVSQSPSNKVTEKGKDVELRCDPISGHTALYWYRQSLGQGLEFLIYFQGNSAPDKSGLPSDRFSAERTGGSVSTLTIQRTQQEDSAVYLCASSPSSGLGEYFGPGTRLLVL.

The chain links TRBV4-1 to TRBJ2-7; D unresolved. The CDR3 has 13 residues. With 2 bases removed from V and 3 bases from J, the gap between germline ends came to 8 bases. Germline V gives CDR1 MGHRA, CDR2 YSYEKL. The CDR3 DNA reads TGCGCCAGCAGCCAACGGTCAAACTACGAGCAGTACTTC. Translation gives CASSQRSNYEQYF.

This clone showed up just a few times. The chain recombines TRBV30 with TRBJ1-6, with a tentative D call TRBD1 (5 bases). V was shortened by 6 bases and J by 3 bases, with 9 bases between the two germline ends. The germline V gene encodes CDR1 GTSNPN and CDR2 SVGIG (reference sequence). The CDR3 covers 13 residues. CDR3: CACRENYNSPLHF. The DNA for the CDR3 is TGTGCCTGCAGGGAAAACTATAATTCACCCCTCCACTTT.

The chain links TRBV2 to TRBJ2-1; D unresolved. CDR3 size: 15 residues. V dropped 4 bases and J dropped 0 bases, with 10 bases sitting between them. The V gene's germline CDR1 is SNHLY and CDR2 FYNNEI. The CDR3 is CASSAEKSSYNEQFF. DNA of the CDR3: TGTGCCAGCAGTGCCGAGAAAAGCTCCTACAATGAGCAGTTCTTC.

The CDR3 region has the DNA TGTGCCAGCAGCTTAGCTCCGGGAGGGTGGGGATACAATGAGCAGTTCTTC. Protein sequence: CASSLAPGGWGYNEQFF. The chain has TRBV7-2 and TRBJ2-1; 8 nucleotides agree with TRBD2. The trim removed 0 bases at V and 4 bases at J, leaving 8 bases unmatched. The CDR3 sequence is 17 residues long. Germline values: CDR1 SGHTA, CDR2 FQGNSA.

The V call is TRBV5-1, the J call TRBJ2-7, with TRBD2 matching over 10 bases. Germline assignment: CDR1 SGHRS and CDR2 YFSETQ. This CDR3 contains 15 residues. V lost 4 bases and J lost 1; bases outside the gene matches: 5. The CDR3 DNA is TGCGCCAGCAGCACGGTAGCGGGAGGTTCCTACGAGCAGTACTTC. Encoded protein: CASSTVAGGSYEQYF.

This clone has only a few counts. The same CDR3 also results from other DNA sequences found in this sample. The V gene is TRBV7-9, the J gene TRBJ2-2; perhaps TRBD2 as D (5 bases). V was trimmed by 3 bases and J by 0 bases, leaving 8 bases between them. The CDR3 is made up of 15 amino acids. The germline V gene encodes CDR1 SEHNR and CDR2 FQNEAQ (reference sequence). The CDR3 loop is CASSLAGANTGELFF. CDR3 sequence (DNA): TGTGCCAGCAGCTTGGCCGGGGCGAACACCGGGGAGCTGTTTTTT.